The 24 T cell receptor beta chains below come from one sample, sequenced in a study of post-analysis software for immune sequencing data (dated by TCRdb to the mid-2010s). Points the paper makes about the study in general: Significantly higher frequencies in patients than in controls were found for five or six TRBV segments, including TRBV5-6, TRBV5-1 and TRBV20-1.

These receptors lack a known antigen. The method was PCR. TCRdb shows the sequencer as Illumina HiSeq 2500. To reduce PCR and sequencing biases, unique molecular identifiers were incorporated into the TCR beta cDNA libraries. TCRdb's own reprocessing of the public reads used fastp at Q25 and MiXCR and kept productive beta chains. Records with the same CDR3 protein are collapsed into one entry carrying the most frequent genes and DNA. In all, the sample holds about 380,000 distinct CDR3 sequences, and 30% to 45% of those were seen once. The ten biggest clones cover roughly an eighth of the sample. Input material: blood. The receptors derive from a girl aged 5-17 years with multiple sclerosis.

This clonotype was counted between two and nine times. V and J are TRBV12-3 or TRBV12-4 and TRBJ1-5; TRBD1 agrees at 8 bases. The length of the CDR3 is 13 residues. The V and J ends lost 6 bases and 7 bases, in that order; junction bases with no gene match: 5. CDR3 region: CASSGTGRQPQHF. As DNA, the CDR3 is TGTGCCAGCAGCGGGACAGGACGGCAGCCCCAGCATTTT.

This clonotype was counted between two and nine times. The chain joins TRBV10-1 to TRBJ2-3; 11 nucleotides line up with TRBD1. Germline CDR1 is WNHNN and CDR2 is SYGVQD (reference sequence). V trimming: 2 bases; J trimming: 1 base; junction bases outside the gene matches: 11. The length of the CDR3 is 19 residues. The chain's CDR3 is CASSEGGTGGPARTDTQYF. CDR3 bases: TGCGCCAGCAGTGAGGGGGGGACAGGGGGTCCGGCACGCACAGATACGCAGTATTTT.

The DNA of the CDR3 is TGCGCCAGCAGCTTGGGGGTCGGCGGGTGGGACACTGAAGCTTTCTTT. This gives the protein CASSLGVGGWDTEAFF. J is TRBJ1-1 and V is TRBV5-1; no firm D call. The CDR3 extends over 16 amino acids. CDR1 is SGHRS, CDR2 YFSETQ, per germline. V lost 0 bases, J lost 3 bases, and 15 bases lay in between.

The chain is built from TRBV28 and TRBJ2-3, with D perhaps TRBD2 (6 bases). Germline CDR1 is MDHEN and CDR2 is SYDVKM. This CDR3 has 13 residues. The V end lost 6 bases, the J end lost 3 bases, and 10 bases lay between the germline ends. The DNA of the CDR3 is TGTGCCAGCAGGCCTAGCGCGACAGATACGCAGTATTTT. As protein: CASRPSATDTQYF.

This clonotype was found a few times. The J gene is TRBJ2-5, the V gene TRBV5-4; TRBD2 matches at 10 bases. J was trimmed by 3 bases and V by 2 bases; bases with no gene match: 4. This CDR3 comprises 15 residues. The germline V gene has CDR1 SGHNT and CDR2 YYREEE (reference sequence). CDR3 nucleotide sequence: TGTGCCAGCAGCTTCCGGCTAGCGGGGGAAGAGACCCAGTACTTC. This encodes CASSFRLAGEETQYF.

A remark on this clonotype: A much larger clone is a single base away; this may be a read error. The chain joins TRBV29-1 to TRBJ1-2; D unclear. Trimming cost V 0 bases and J 8 bases, with 13 bases left between them. Germline V CDR1 and CDR2: SQVTM, ANQGSEA. The CDR3 sequence is 13 residues long. DNA for the CDR3: TGCAGCGTTGAAGAGAGACTGGGTTACGGCTACACCTTC. As protein: CSVEERLGYGYTF.

This rearrangement joins TRBV2 to TRBJ2-5; no clear D. Germline loops: CDR1 SNHLY, CDR2 FYNNEI. Trimming took off 7 bases at V and 0 bases at J, with 6 bases between the two ends. The CDR3 extends over 12 amino acids. The DNA for the CDR3 is TGTGCCAGCAACCAGTACCAAGAGACCCAGTACTTC. Amino acid sequence: CASNQYQETQYF. Supplemented by reference TRBV2 and TRBJ2-5, the full variable domain reads EPEVTQTPSHQVTQMGQEVILRCVPISNHLYFYWYRQILGQKVEFLVSFYNNEISEKSEIFDDQFSVERPDGSNFTLKIRSTKLEDSAMYFCASNQYQETQYFGPGTRLLVL.

This chain joins TRBV20-1 and TRBJ2-1, with 7 bases aligning to TRBD1. The trim removed 3 bases at V and 0 bases at J, leaving 2 bases unmatched. CDR3 length equals 14 residues. Germline CDR1 reads DFQATT; CDR2 reads SNEGSKA (reference sequence). This CDR3 reads CSARGQSSYNEQFF. CDR3 bases: TGCAGTGCTAGGGGACAGAGCTCCTACAATGAGCAGTTCTTC.

The rearrangement uses TRBV7-3 and TRBJ2-1, with D perhaps given as TRBD1 or TRBD2 (5 bases each). The ends were cut back, 5 bases at V and 7 bases at J, with 15 bases in the middle. Looked up from germline, CDR1 is SGHTA and CDR2 is FQGTGA. The CDR3 runs 14 residues. This CDR3 reads CASSRPGSLNEQFF. CDR3 coding DNA: TGTGCCAGCAGCCGCCCAGGGAGTTTGAATGAGCAGTTCTTC.

This chain links TRBV14 with TRBJ2-7; 7 bases line up with TRBD2. The J segment lost 5 bases and the V segment lost 1 base, leaving 5 bases of the junction unmatched. Per germline, CDR1 SGHDN and CDR2 FVKESK. This CDR3 is built from 14 residues. This CDR3 reads CASSQGRGLHEQYF. CDR3 DNA: TGTGCCAGCAGCCAAGGGCGGGGACTACACGAGCAGTACTTC.

This clonotype was picked up a small number of times. The chain couples TRBV29-1 to TRBJ2-3, with D possibly called TRBD1 or TRBD2 (5 bases each). V gave up 4 bases and J gave up 7 bases, with 12 bases separating them. The CDR3 length is 12 residues. Germline CDR1 is SQVTM and CDR2 is ANQGSEA. This CDR3 is CSVGDLPYTQYF. The CDR3 DNA reads TGCAGCGTTGGGGACCTCCCCTATACGCAGTATTTT.

A word on this clonotype: The junction shows a germline mismatch at one end, possibly a read error. CDR3 DNA sequence: TGTGCCTCCAGTGATTTCTCAGGGGGCTCCTACAATGAGCAGTTCTTC. The encoded protein is CASSDFSGGSYNEQFF. The chain couples TRBV24-1 to TRBJ2-1; TRBD1 agrees at 7 bases. CDR1 and CDR2 (germline): KGHDR, SFDVKD. The CDR3 runs to 16 residues.

A few counts support this clonotype. This sequence joins TRBV10-2 and TRBJ2-3; a weak D match, TRBD1 (5 bases). The CDR3 length is 10 residues. The ends were cut back, 7 bases at V and 6 bases at J, with 5 bases in the middle. Germline CDR1 reads WSHSY; CDR2 reads SAAADI. The chain's CDR3 is CASTGDTQYF. As DNA, the CDR3 is TGCGCCAGCACAGGGGATACGCAGTATTTT.

The rearrangement uses TRBV10-2 and TRBJ2-3; 11 positions match TRBD2. The CDR3 length is 16 residues. Germline V gene sequence: CDR1 WSHSY, CDR2 SAAADI. The V and J ends lost 10 bases and 6 bases, in that order; junction bases with no gene match: 15. The CDR3 DNA reads TGCGCCACCCAAGAGGATAAACTAGCGGGGGAGGATACGCAGTATTTT. It is translated as CATQEDKLAGEDTQYF.

J is TRBJ1-1 and V is TRBV5-1; 7 positions match TRBD1. The CDR3 totals 14 residues. The V and J ends lost 4 bases and 2 bases, in that order; junction bases with no gene match: 5. Looked up from germline, CDR1 is SGHRS and CDR2 is YFSETQ. This CDR3 reads CASSNRGGNTEAFF. CDR3 DNA sequence: TGCGCCAGCAGCAACAGGGGCGGAAACACTGAAGCTTTCTTT.

The J gene is TRBJ2-5, the V gene TRBV20-1; D is unclear. Germline lookup yields CDR1 DFQATT and CDR2 SNEGSKA (reference sequence). The CDR3 contains 13 residues. Trimming cost V 0 bases and J 4 bases, with 9 bases left between them. The CDR3 reads CSARDLRGETQYF. Written as DNA, the CDR3 is TGCAGTGCTAGAGATCTCCGAGGAGAGACCCAGTACTTC.

The V gene is TRBV3-1, the J gene TRBJ2-1, with 8 bases identical to TRBD2. The CDR3 has 15 residues. Trimming cost V 2 bases and J 3 bases; bases outside gene matches: 3. Germline-derived CDR1 and CDR2 are LGHDT and YNNKEL (reference sequence). The CDR3 loop reads CASSQFTSGYNEQFF. CDR3 DNA sequence: TGTGCCAGCAGCCAATTCACTAGCGGCTACAATGAGCAGTTCTTC.

J is TRBJ2-3 and V is TRBV29-1, with 9 nucleotides matching TRBD1. Germline values: CDR1 SQVTM, CDR2 ANQGSEA. The CDR3 is 14 amino acids. V shed 5 bases and J 2 bases; nucleotides not matched to a gene: 5. CDR3 bases: TGCAGCGTTCTGGACAGGGGAAACACAGATACGCAGTATTTT. Translation: CSVLDRGNTDTQYF.

The chain joins TRBV5-6 to TRBJ2-5; D may match TRBD1 or TRBD2 (6 bases each). Germline-derived CDR1 and CDR2 are SGHDT and YYEEEE. Trimming shortened V by 2 bases and J by 5 bases, and 22 bases separated the two germline ends. This CDR3 region has 17 residues. The CDR3 is CASSFYPRDTNGETQYF. CDR3 bases: TGTGCCAGCAGCTTCTATCCGCGGGACACTAATGGGGAGACCCAGTACTTC.

This clonotype was picked up a small number of times. The rearrangement uses TRBV4-1 and TRBJ1-1, with no clear D. Trimming took 5 bases from V and 3 from J, leaving 10 bases between them. The CDR3 totals 13 residues. Germline lookup yields CDR1 MGHRA and CDR2 YSYEKL. CDR3 protein: CASSYAIHTEAFF. The CDR3 bases are TGCGCCAGCAGCTACGCTATTCACACTGAAGCTTTCTTT.

This clonotype has just a few counts. The V and J genes are TRBV7-2 and TRBJ2-5, with D uncertain. The germline V gene has CDR1 SGHTA and CDR2 FQGNSA. V gave up 5 bases and J gave up 11 bases, with 18 bases separating them. The CDR3 runs to 13 residues. The CDR3 loop is CASSPGSVTKQYF. CDR3 nucleotide sequence: TGTGCCAGCAGCCCCGGGTCGGTTACGAAGCAGTACTTC.

This chain connects TRBV11-2 to TRBJ2-4; 9 bases are a match to TRBD1. CDR3 size: 14 residues. CDR1 is SGHAT and CDR2 is FQNNGV in the germline V gene. V shed 5 bases, J shed 8 bases, and the junction held 7 bases outside the gene matches. CDR3 DNA sequence: TGTGCCAGCAGCCTGGGACAGGGAAGTGACATTCAGTACTTC. It yields the protein CASSLGQGSDIQYF. Filled out from reference TRBV11-2 and TRBJ2-4, the complete variable domain reads EAGVAQSPRYKIIEKRQSVAFWCNPISGHATLYWYQQILGQGPKLLIQFQNNGVVDDSQLPKDRFSAERLKGVDSTLKIQPAKLEDSAVYLCASSLGQGSDIQYFGAGTRLSVL.

The chain is built from TRBV18 and TRBJ1-6, with D uncertain. Looked up from germline, CDR1 is KGHSH and CDR2 is LQKENI. This CDR3 spans 15 amino acids. Between the trimmed V and J ends, which lost 4 bases and 8 bases, there was a span of 15 bases. The CDR3 DNA is TGTGCCAGCTCACTCTCGGGAGGCCTAGATTCACCCCTCCACTTT. Its translation: CASSLSGGLDSPLHF.

The V call is TRBV27, the J call TRBJ2-7; 8 bases are shared with TRBD1. The J segment lost 4 bases and the V segment lost 4 bases, leaving 18 bases of the junction unmatched. Germline V lookup: CDR1 MNHEY, CDR2 SMNVEV (reference sequence). There are 18 residues in the CDR3. The CDR3 spells CASSSRQGSHSKTYEQYF. The CDR3 DNA reads as TGTGCCAGCAGTTCCAGACAGGGGTCACACTCCAAGACGTACGAGCAGTACTTC.